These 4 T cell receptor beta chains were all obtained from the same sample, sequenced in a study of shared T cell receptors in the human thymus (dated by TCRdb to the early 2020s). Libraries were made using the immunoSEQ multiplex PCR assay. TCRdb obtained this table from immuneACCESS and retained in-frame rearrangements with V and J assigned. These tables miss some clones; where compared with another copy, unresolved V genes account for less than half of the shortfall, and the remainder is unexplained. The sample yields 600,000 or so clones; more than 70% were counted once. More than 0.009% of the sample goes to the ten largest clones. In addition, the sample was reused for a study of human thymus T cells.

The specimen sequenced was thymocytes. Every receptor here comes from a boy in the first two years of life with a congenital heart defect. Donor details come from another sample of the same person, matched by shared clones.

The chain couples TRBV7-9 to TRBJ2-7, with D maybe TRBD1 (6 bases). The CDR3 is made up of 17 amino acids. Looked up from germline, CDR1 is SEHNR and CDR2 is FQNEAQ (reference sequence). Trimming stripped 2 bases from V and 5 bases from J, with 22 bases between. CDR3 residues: CASSLTTNRVKGNEQYF. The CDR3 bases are TGTGCCAGCAGCTTAACTACCAACAGGGTTAAAGGGAACGAGCAGTACTTC.

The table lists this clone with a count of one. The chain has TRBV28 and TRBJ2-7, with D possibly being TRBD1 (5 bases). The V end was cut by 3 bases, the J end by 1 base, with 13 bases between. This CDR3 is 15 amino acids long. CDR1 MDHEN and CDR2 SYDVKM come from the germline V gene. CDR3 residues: CASSFGVQGSYEQYF. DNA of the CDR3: TGTGCCAGCAGTTTTGGGGTTCAGGGTTCCTACGAGCAGTACTTC.

In DNA, the CDR3 is TGCGCCAGCAGCCGCCGGGGGGCCCATGGCTACACCTTC. Translation gives CASSRRGAHGYTF. J is TRBJ1-2 and V is TRBV4-3; TRBD1 might be the D (6 bases). The V end was cut by 4 bases, the J end by 6 bases, with 12 bases between. This CDR3 spans 13 amino acids. The germline gives CDR1 LGHNA, CDR2 YSLEER.

Here the CDR3 DNA reads TGTGCCAGCAGTCACGGGTGGTTGGGTAACTACGAGCAGTACTTC. Its translation is CASSHGWLGNYEQYF. The chain combines TRBV7-9 with TRBJ2-7, with no clear D. Trimming left V 6 bases short and J 3 bases short, with 18 bases between. The CDR3 length is 15 residues. Germline values: CDR1 SEHNR, CDR2 FQNEAQ (reference sequence).